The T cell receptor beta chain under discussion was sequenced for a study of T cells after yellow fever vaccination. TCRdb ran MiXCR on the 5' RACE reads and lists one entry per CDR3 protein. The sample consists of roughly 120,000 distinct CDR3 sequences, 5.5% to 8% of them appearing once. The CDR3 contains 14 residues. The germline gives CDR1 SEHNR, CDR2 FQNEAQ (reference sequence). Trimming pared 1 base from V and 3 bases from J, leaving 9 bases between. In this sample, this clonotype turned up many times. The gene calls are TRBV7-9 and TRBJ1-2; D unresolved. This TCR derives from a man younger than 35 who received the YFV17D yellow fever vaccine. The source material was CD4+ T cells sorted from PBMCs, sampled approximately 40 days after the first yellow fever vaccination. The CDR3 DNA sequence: TGTGCCAGCAGCTTAGATGTCCGAGACTATGGCTACACCTTC. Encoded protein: CASSLDVRDYGYTF.